Presented here are 28 T cell receptor beta chains from one specimen sequenced in a study of blood T cell repertoires in COVID-19 (dated by TCRdb to the early 2020s). The method was the immunoSEQ multiplex PCR assay. Drawn from immuneACCESS, this table holds only the in-frame rearrangements with V and J called that TCRdb kept. Clones are partly lost; checked studies trace under half to an unresolved V gene and leave the rest unexplained. Recorded for this sample are about 250,000 clones; about nine tenths of them occurred a single time. Just under 6.5% of the sample is held by the ten biggest clonotypes. Sequencing input: peripheral blood. The origin of the receptors is a woman in her twenties or thirties with COVID-19, enrolled during active disease.

The V call is TRBV5-1, the J call TRBJ2-7, with TRBD1 matching 8 bases. The CDR3 contains 15 residues. The V and J ends lost 4 bases and 2 bases, in that order; junction bases with no gene match: 8. The germline V gene encodes CDR1 SGHRS and CDR2 YFSETQ. The CDR3 loop is CASSPTWTGTYEQYF. CDR3 nucleotide sequence: TGCGCCAGCAGCCCCACATGGACAGGGACCTACGAGCAGTACTTC.

The chain employs TRBV29-1 and TRBJ2-3; D gene uncertain. Trimming removed 7 bases from V and 2 bases from J, with 10 bases in between. From germline, CDR1 is SQVTM and CDR2 ANQGSEA. This CDR3 spans 12 amino acids. The DNA for the CDR3 is TGCAGCGCAGTACAGTTCACAGATACGCAGTATTTT. Amino acids: CSAVQFTDTQYF.

The V and J genes are TRBV4-1 and TRBJ2-2; TRBD1 aligns across 8 bases. The CDR3 covers 16 residues. Germline V gene sequence: CDR1 MGHRA, CDR2 YSYEKL. V shed 3 bases, J shed 0 bases, and the junction held 3 bases outside the gene matches. The CDR3 loop is CASSHRTGTNTGELFF. The DNA for the CDR3 is TGCGCCAGCAGCCACAGGACAGGGACGAACACCGGGGAGCTGTTTTTT.

This chain joins TRBV5-1 and TRBJ2-5; possibly TRBD2 for D (6 bases). V shed 3 bases and J shed 0 bases, with 21 bases lying between them. CDR3 length equals 18 residues. Germline-derived CDR1 and CDR2 are SGHRS and YFSETQ. CDR3 in amino acids: CASSWGLREPPNQETQYF. In DNA form, the CDR3 reads TGCGCCAGCAGCTGGGGACTCCGGGAACCGCCTAACCAAGAGACCCAGTACTTC.

The rearrangement links TRBV5-5 to TRBJ1-5; D gene uncertain. Germline assignment: CDR1 SGHKS and CDR2 YYEKEE (reference sequence). The V end lost 2 bases, the J end lost 4 bases, and 10 bases lay between the germline ends. The CDR3 contains 14 residues. The CDR3 here is CASSFGQLNQPQHF. The CDR3 DNA follows: TGTGCCAGCAGCTTTGGGCAGCTAAATCAGCCCCAGCATTTT.

This chain connects TRBV10-3 to TRBJ1-6; 7 bases map to TRBD1. This CDR3 region has 14 residues. CDR1 and CDR2 from the germline V gene are ENHRY and SYGVKD. With 6 bases clipped from V and 8 bases from J, the junction kept 7 bases outside the gene matches. The CDR3 coding sequence is TGTGCCATCAGACGCCGGGACAGTGATTCACCCCTCCACTTT. Protein: CAIRRRDSDSPLHF.

The V and J genes are TRBV14 and TRBJ1-2, with D perhaps TRBD1 (5 bases). The CDR3 consists of 16 residues. Germline CDR1 SGHDN, CDR2 FVKESK. Trimming pared 2 bases from V and 0 bases from J, leaving 13 bases between. The CDR3 nucleotides are TGTGCCAGCAGCCAACTTAGCGGGACTCCTAACTATGGCTACACCTTC. Protein sequence: CASSQLSGTPNYGYTF.

The V gene is TRBV28, the J gene TRBJ1-5, with TRBD1 as a possible D gene (6 bases). Between the trimmed V and J ends, which lost 5 bases and 7 bases, there was a span of 12 bases. The CDR3 loop spans 13 amino acids. CDR1 and CDR2 (germline): MDHEN, SYDVKM. CDR3 DNA: TGTGCCAGCAGTAACAGGGTGCCCCAGCCCCAGCATTTT. It codes for CASSNRVPQPQHF.

The chain recombines TRBV6-1 with TRBJ2-7; tentatively, D is TRBD1 (6 bases). V was shortened by 2 bases and J by 2 bases, with 10 bases between the two germline ends. In germline, CDR1 is MNHNS, CDR2 SASEGT. This CDR3 has 14 amino acids. The CDR3 nucleotides are TGTGCCAGCAGTGAAACAGGGCCCCCCTACGAGCAGTACTTC. Amino acids: CASSETGPPYEQYF.

This clone was counted once. This sequence joins TRBV27 and TRBJ1-5, with 7 positions matching TRBD1. CDR3 length: 14 amino acids. V trimming: 5 bases; J trimming: 2 bases; junction bases outside the gene matches: 3. Per the germline V gene, CDR1 is MNHEY and CDR2 is SMNVEV (reference sequence). The CDR3 sequence is CASSRQGRNQPQHF. CDR3 in DNA: TGTGCCAGCAGTAGACAGGGCCGCAATCAGCCCCAGCATTTT.

The chain is built from TRBV3-1 (or the pseudogene TRBV3-2) and TRBJ2-5; 11 bases are a match to TRBD2. The CDR3 is 15 residues long. From germline, CDR1 is LGHDT and CDR2 YNNKEL (reference sequence). Trimming took 1 base from V and 2 from J; bases not matched to a gene: 0. As DNA, the CDR3 is TGTGCCAGCAGCCAAGGACTAGCGGGGCAAGAGACCCAGTACTTC. It specifies CASSQGLAGQETQYF.

Only a few counts were recorded for this clone. The chain has TRBV7-2 and TRBJ2-7, with TRBD2 as a possible D gene (7 bases). Germline CDR1 and CDR2: SGHTA and FQGNSA. Trimming stripped 0 bases from V and 3 bases from J, with 18 bases between. The CDR3 sequence is 17 residues long. This CDR3 is CASSLAAGANHVYEQYF. CDR3 coding DNA: TGTGCCAGCAGCTTAGCGGCGGGGGCCAACCATGTCTACGAGCAGTACTTC.

The chain combines TRBV10-3 with TRBJ2-1, with 7 bases aligning to TRBD1. The length of the CDR3 is 15 residues. V gave up 6 bases and J gave up 0 bases; unmatched junction bases: 5. Germline assignment: CDR1 ENHRY and CDR2 SYGVKD. The CDR3 spells CAISGTATSYNEQFF. In DNA, the CDR3 is TGTGCCATCAGCGGGACAGCAACCTCCTACAATGAGCAGTTCTTC.

V and J are TRBV6-5 and TRBJ2-7; 10 bases fit TRBD1. Trimming at V came to 8 bases and at J to 2 bases, leaving 6 bases not matched to a gene. Germline CDR1 and CDR2: MNHEY and SVGAGI. The CDR3 is 14 amino acids. The CDR3 region has the DNA TGTGCCAGCGGGACAGGGGACAACCCCTACGAGCAGTACGTC. It is translated as CASGTGDNPYEQYV.

The J gene is TRBJ2-2, the V gene TRBV2; TRBD1 might be the D (5 bases). The CDR3 runs 16 residues. V was shortened by 2 bases and J by 0 bases, with 10 bases between the two germline ends. The germline V gene has CDR1 SNHLY and CDR2 FYNNEI. This CDR3 reads CASSEQGYANTGELFF. CDR3 DNA sequence: TGTGCCAGCAGTGAACAGGGATACGCGAACACCGGGGAGCTGTTTTTT.

Regarding this clone: Other DNA variants within this sample encode the same CDR3. CDR3 nucleotides: TGTGCCAGCAGCTTAGCGGGTGCGGGCACCGGGGAGCTGTTTTTT. Residues: CASSLAGAGTGELFF. The gene calls are TRBV7-8 and TRBJ2-2, with D possibly TRBD2 on 5 matching bases. This CDR3 has 15 residues. The germline V gene encodes CDR1 SGHVS and CDR2 FQNEAQ. Trimming left V 0 bases short and J 4 bases short, with 9 bases between.

The chain is built from TRBV19 and TRBJ2-3, with D perhaps TRBD1 (6 bases). The germline V and J ends were trimmed by 5 bases and 6 bases, with 21 bases remaining between them. The CDR3 is made up of 16 amino acids. Germline V lookup: CDR1 LNHDA, CDR2 SQIVND (reference sequence). In DNA form, the CDR3 reads TGTGCCAGTAGTCCCCTCCTTTTAGGGGGAGCCGATACGCAGTATTTT. This encodes CASSPLLLGGADTQYF.

V usage is TRBV5-5 and J usage is TRBJ1-3; TRBD1 matches 7 bases. Germline V gene sequence: CDR1 SGHKS, CDR2 YYEKEE (reference sequence). V dropped 1 base and J dropped 2; count of bases not matched to a gene: 6. CDR3 length: 16 residues. The CDR3 region is CASSLYITGAGNTIYF. As DNA, the CDR3 is TGTGCCAGCAGCTTGTATATAACAGGGGCTGGAAACACCATATATTTT.

This chain connects TRBV5-6 to TRBJ2-3, with 10 bases fitting TRBD2. Trimming at V came to 5 bases and at J to 2 bases, leaving 8 bases not matched to a gene. The CDR3 sequence is 16 residues long. Germline CDR1 SGHDT, CDR2 YYEEEE. The CDR3 DNA is TGTGCCAGCAGGTGGACTAGCGGTATTGCCACAGATACGCAGTATTTT. It specifies CASRWTSGIATDTQYF.

V and J are TRBV18 and TRBJ2-7, with D possibly being TRBD1 (5 bases). V lost 2 bases, J lost 4 bases, and 15 bases lay in between. Germline CDR1 is KGHSH and CDR2 is LQKENI. The CDR3 is made up of 15 amino acids. The CDR3 loop reads CASSPTGDLGYEQYF. The CDR3 DNA reads as TGTGCCAGCTCACCAACAGGCGATTTAGGATACGAGCAGTACTTC. The entire variable domain, with the rest obtained from reference TRBV18 and TRBJ2-7, is as follows: NAGVMQNPRHLVRRRGQEARLRCSPMKGHSHVYWYRQLPEEGLKFMVYLQKENIIDESGMPKERFSAEFPKEGPSILRIQQVVRGDSAAYFCASSPTGDLGYEQYFGPGTRLTVT.

The CDR3 region is CAAGWALGEAQYF. The CDR3 DNA reads as TGTGCCGCCGGTTGGGCCTTGGGGGAGGCGCAGTATTTT. The gene calls are TRBV10-3 and TRBJ2-3; D might be TRBD2 (6 bases). Trimming took off 11 bases at V and 10 bases at J, with 22 bases between the two ends. This CDR3 region has 13 residues. The germline V gene has CDR1 ENHRY and CDR2 SYGVKD.

The rearrangement joins TRBV5-5 to TRBJ2-1; D is possibly TRBD2 (6 bases). The germline V gene has CDR1 SGHKS and CDR2 YYEKEE (reference sequence). Trimming stripped 8 bases from V and 1 base from J, with 10 bases between. The CDR3 extends over 13 amino acids. The CDR3 loop reads CASISGSYNEQFF. CDR3 in DNA: TGTGCCAGTATTAGCGGTTCCTACAATGAGCAGTTCTTC.

The chain has TRBV9 and TRBJ2-7, with a tentative D call TRBD1 (6 bases). The CDR3 has 14 amino acids. CDR1 and CDR2 (germline): SGDLS, YYNGEE. Trimming left V 3 bases short and J 4 bases short, with 14 bases between. The CDR3 sequence is CASSESTGSYEQYF. CDR3 coding DNA: TGTGCCAGCAGCGAGTCGACAGGAAGTTACGAGCAGTACTTC.

This clone was picked up a small number of times. This chain joins TRBV4-1 and TRBJ2-1; the match to TRBD2 covers 10 bases. This CDR3 is 17 amino acids long. Trimming removed 4 bases from V and 6 bases from J; junction bases left unmatched: 12. Germline CDR1 is MGHRA and CDR2 is YSYEKL. Here the CDR3 DNA reads TGCGCCAGCAGCCCCTTGCTGAGCGGGAGGGCTTTCAATGAGCAGTTCTTC. Protein: CASSPLLSGRAFNEQFF.

The V call is TRBV7-9, the J call TRBJ1-1; tentative D call: TRBD1 (5 bases). V was pared by 2 bases and J by 1 base, with 8 bases between. Germline loops: CDR1 SEHNR, CDR2 FQNEAQ (reference sequence). CDR3 size: 14 residues. CDR3 sequence reads: CASSLRGQNTEAFF. CDR3 DNA: TGTGCCAGCAGCTTAAGGGGCCAGAACACTGAAGCTTTCTTT.

The chain uses TRBV9 and TRBJ1-2; D call uncertain. V was clipped by 7 bases and J by 6 bases, with 10 bases between them. The V gene's germline CDR1 is SGDLS and CDR2 YYNGEE. The CDR3 is 11 residues long. CDR3 region: CASGPSNGYTF. The CDR3 bases are TGTGCCAGCGGCCCTTCCAATGGCTACACCTTC.

This clone appeared once. The rearrangement links TRBV12-3 or TRBV12-4 to TRBJ2-7; D is uncertain. The V end lost 4 bases, the J end lost 7 bases, and 11 bases lay between the germline ends. The CDR3 contains 12 residues. CDR3 DNA: TGTGCCAGCAGTTGGATCGGAGCGGAGCAGTACTTC. It is translated as CASSWIGAEQYF.

The V gene is TRBV15, the J gene TRBJ1-6; TRBD1 matches at 11 bases. Trimming took 3 bases from V and 6 from J; bases not matched to a gene: 4. The CDR3 extends over 16 amino acids. Germline V lookup: CDR1 LNHNV, CDR2 YYDKDF (reference sequence). In nucleotides, the CDR3 is TGTGCCACCAGCAGGGACAGGGGGCTCGGTAATTCACCCCTCCACTTT. This gives the protein CATSRDRGLGNSPLHF.